Listed here are 9 T cell receptor beta chains from one sample, sequenced in a study of shared clonotypes between healthy human individuals. The repertoire was sequenced with immunoSEQ multiplex PCR; TCRdb's copy has only in-frame clones and lacks some. The repertoire includes 800,000 to 950,000 clones, about 96% of them detected once, and less than 0.3% sits in the top ten. Naive CD8 cells were CD45RO-negative, positively selected for CCR7, excluding terminally differentiated effector memory CD45RA+ cells. What was sequenced was naive CD8+ T cells sorted from blood. The source of these receptors is a man aged 25-40 years in good health.

The J gene is TRBJ2-7, the V gene TRBV7-9; tentative D call: TRBD2 (5 bases). The CDR3 has 15 amino acids. V was cut by 4 bases and J by 6 bases, with 19 bases left in between. CDR1 is SEHNR and CDR2 is FQNEAQ in the germline V gene (reference sequence). The chain's CDR3 is CASSSPVSVSFEQYF. CDR3 nucleotide sequence: TGTGCCAGCAGCTCGCCCGTTAGCGTATCATTCGAGCAGTACTTC.

The chain employs TRBV7-2 and TRBJ2-5; D is undetermined. Per the germline V gene, CDR1 is SGHTA and CDR2 is FQGNSA. The CDR3 covers 16 residues. Deletions cut 3 bases from V and 1 base from J, with 15 bases between. DNA of the CDR3: TGTGCCAGCAGCTTTCGTACCGGCCTCGGCCAAGAGACCCAGTACTTC. This codes for CASSFRTGLGQETQYF. The full variable domain, its missing parts supplied by reference TRBV7-2 and TRBJ2-5, is GAGVSQSPSNKVTEKGKDVELRCDPISGHTALYWYRQSLGQGLEFLIYFQGNSAPDKSGLPSDRFSAERTGGSVSTLTIQRTQQEDSAVYLCASSFRTGLGQETQYFGPGTRLLVL.

The chain couples TRBV4-1 to TRBJ1-5; D unclear. Germline V gives CDR1 MGHRA, CDR2 YSYEKL. The CDR3 sequence is 15 residues long. V lost 2 bases to trimming and J lost 0 bases, with 8 bases between them. The CDR3 DNA follows: TGCGCCAGCAGCCAACCGGAGCTTAGCAATCAGCCCCAGCATTTT. This gives the protein CASSQPELSNQPQHF.

The chain couples TRBV18 to TRBJ2-1, with a weak D call TRBD2 (5 bases). The CDR3 extends over 16 amino acids. Germline V CDR1 and CDR2: KGHSH, LQKENI. Trimming removed 2 bases from V and 0 bases from J, with 11 bases in between. The CDR3 coding sequence is TGTGCCAGCTCACCAGTCCCTAGCCGCTCCTACAATGAGCAGTTCTTC. It codes for CASSPVPSRSYNEQFF. The full variable domain, rest sourced from reference TRBV18 and TRBJ2-1, is NAGVMQNPRHLVRRRGQEARLRCSPMKGHSHVYWYRQLPEEGLKFMVYLQKENIIDESGMPKERFSAEFPKEGPSILRIQQVVRGDSAAYFCASSPVPSRSYNEQFFGPGTRLTVL.

The rearrangement uses TRBV27 and TRBJ2-7; tentatively, D is TRBD2 (5 bases). The CDR3 sequence is 15 residues long. The germline V and J ends were trimmed by 0 bases and 3 bases, with 12 bases remaining between them. Looked up from germline, CDR1 is MNHEY and CDR2 is SMNVEV (reference sequence). The CDR3, as DNA: TGTGCCAGCAGTTTATCCTCCGGGGATTACTACGAGCAGTACTTC. It yields the protein CASSLSSGDYYEQYF.

The J gene is TRBJ2-1, the V gene TRBV27; 8 bases are shared with TRBD1. The CDR3 sequence is 15 residues long. The J segment lost 5 bases and the V segment lost 5 bases, leaving 8 bases of the junction unmatched. Germline V gene data show CDR1 as MNHEY and CDR2 as SMNVEV (reference sequence). CDR3 coding DNA: TGTGCCAGCAGTCCTATGGGACAGGCCAACAATGAGCAGTTCTTC. The encoded protein is CASSPMGQANNEQFF.

The rearrangement joins TRBV11-2 to TRBJ2-5; 10 bases fit TRBD1. The CDR3 sequence is 14 residues long. Trimming removed 5 bases from V and 3 bases from J; junction bases left unmatched: 3. Germline CDR1 SGHAT, CDR2 FQNNGV. The CDR3 DNA sequence: TGTGCCAGCAGCATAGGGACAGGGGAAGAGACCCAGTACTTC. As protein: CASSIGTGEETQYF.

The V gene is TRBV19, the J gene TRBJ2-7; D unclear. CDR3 length: 14 residues. Germline values: CDR1 LNHDA, CDR2 SQIVND (reference sequence). V lost 4 bases to trimming and J lost 2 bases, with 12 bases between them. This chain's CDR3 is CASSSPGSTYEQYF. CDR3 DNA sequence: TGTGCCAGTAGTAGCCCCGGCAGCACCTACGAGCAGTACTTC.

The chain carries TRBV7-8 and TRBJ2-7; D is unclear. Germline V CDR1 and CDR2: SGHVS, FQNEAQ. The CDR3 is 14 residues long. Trimming took off 0 bases at V and 3 bases at J, with 9 bases between the two ends. In nucleotides, the CDR3 is TGTGCCAGCAGCTTAGCTGGGCCGGACTACGAGCAGTACTTC. This translates into CASSLAGPDYEQYF.